Below, 9 T cell receptor beta chains from the same sample are listed, as sequenced in a study of T cell responses to AZD1222 COVID-19 vaccine. TCRdb keeps only in-frame clones here, not all; method: immunoSEQ multiplex PCR. The sample gives about 90,000 clones, 91% of which show up once; 5.2% is in the top ten. The sequencing used peripheral blood, collected on day 0 of MenACWY control vaccination. Source of these receptors: an adult in good health.

The chain recombines TRBV6-5 with TRBJ1-5; 7 bases are shared with TRBD1. The CDR3 is 13 residues long. Per the germline V gene, CDR1 is MNHEY and CDR2 is SVGAGI. J gave up 4 bases and V 10 bases, and 7 bases lay outside the gene matches. The CDR3 DNA is TGTGCCACCGGGACAGACCTTAATCAGCCCCAGCATTTT. The encoded protein is CATGTDLNQPQHF.

The chain uses TRBV10-3 and TRBJ1-2; no reliable D call. Germline V gene sequence: CDR1 ENHRY, CDR2 SYGVKD. Trimming took off 4 bases at V and 1 base at J, with 7 bases between the two ends. CDR3 length: 13 residues. The CDR3 coding sequence is TGTGCCATCAGTGGAAACGGTAACTATGGCTACACCTTC. Amino acid sequence: CAISGNGNYGYTF.

The gene calls are TRBV10-2 and TRBJ1-6; D might be TRBD1 (5 bases). CDR1 and CDR2 from the germline V gene are WSHSY and SAAADI. The CDR3 covers 14 residues. The germline V and J ends were trimmed by 6 bases and 7 bases, with 13 bases remaining between them. In nucleotides, the CDR3 is TGCGCCAGCAGGGGGCGAGGGGCGAATTCACCCCTCCACTTT. Its translation is CASRGRGANSPLHF.

The gene calls are TRBV27 and TRBJ1-5; 8 bases are shared with TRBD1. Germline trimming cut 6 bases from V and 0 bases from J; bases unmatched to any gene: 19. The CDR3 consists of 20 residues. Per germline, CDR1 MNHEY and CDR2 SMNVEV (reference sequence). This CDR3 is CASRPPPQPGQVYSNQPQHF. The CDR3 nucleotides read TGTGCCAGCAGACCCCCCCCTCAACCGGGACAGGTGTATAGCAATCAGCCCCAGCATTTT.

The CDR3: CASSPSGLYGYTF. In DNA, the CDR3 is TGTGCCAGCAGCCCCTCGGGACTCTATGGCTACACCTTC. The rearrangement links TRBV6-5 to TRBJ1-2; D may be TRBD1 (5 bases). CDR1 is MNHEY and CDR2 is SVGAGI in the germline V gene. The V end lost 6 bases, the J end lost 4 bases, and 12 bases lay between the germline ends. This CDR3 region has 13 residues.

The V and J genes are TRBV10-2 and TRBJ1-2; TRBD1 aligns across 10 bases. The CDR3 length is 15 residues. Trimming removed 0 bases from V and 4 bases from J; junction bases left unmatched: 2. Germline CDR1 and CDR2: WSHSY and SAAADI. CDR3 DNA: TGCGCCAGCAGTGAGTCTCGGGACAGGGGCTATGGCTACACCTTC. Protein: CASSESRDRGYGYTF.

Only one count was recorded for this clone. The rearrangement joins TRBV2 to TRBJ2-5; 7 nucleotides align to TRBD1. CDR3 length: 12 amino acids. Germline loops: CDR1 SNHLY, CDR2 FYNNEI. V lost 4 bases, J lost 8 bases, and 4 bases stayed unmatched. The CDR3 reads CASSARQGTQYF. In DNA form, the CDR3 reads TGTGCCAGCAGTGCCAGACAGGGAACCCAGTACTTC.

This chain links TRBV3-1 (or the pseudogene TRBV3-2) with TRBJ1-1, with unresolved D. V lost 5 bases, J lost 1 base, and 11 bases lay in between. The CDR3 consists of 14 residues. CDR1 LGHDT and CDR2 YNNKEL come from the germline V gene (reference sequence). Here the CDR3 reads CASSAQAENTEAFF. CDR3 bases: TGTGCCAGCAGCGCTCAGGCGGAGAACACTGAAGCTTTCTTT.

V usage is TRBV6-5 and J usage is TRBJ1-2; D unresolved. This CDR3 region has 14 residues. The V and J ends lost 4 bases and 7 bases respectively, with 16 bases between them. CDR1 is MNHEY, CDR2 SVGAGI, per germline. The DNA of the CDR3 is TGTGCCAGCAGTTCCGGAGAATTTTGGGGTGGCTACACCTTC. The encoded protein is CASSSGEFWGGYTF.